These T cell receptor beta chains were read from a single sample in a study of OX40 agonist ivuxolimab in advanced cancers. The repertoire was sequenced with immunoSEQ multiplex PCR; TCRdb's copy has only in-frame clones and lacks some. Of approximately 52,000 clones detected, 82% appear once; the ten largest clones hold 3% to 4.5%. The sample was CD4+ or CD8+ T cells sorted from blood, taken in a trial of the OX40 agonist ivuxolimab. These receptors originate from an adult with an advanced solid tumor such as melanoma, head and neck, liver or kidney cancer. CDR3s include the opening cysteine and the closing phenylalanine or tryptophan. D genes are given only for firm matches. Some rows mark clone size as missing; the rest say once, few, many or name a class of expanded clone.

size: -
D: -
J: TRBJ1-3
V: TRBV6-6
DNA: TGTGCCAGCACCTTACCGGACGCTGGAAACACCATATATTTT
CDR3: CASTLPDAGNTIYF

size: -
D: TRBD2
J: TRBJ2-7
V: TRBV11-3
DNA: TGTGCCAGCAAGCTAGCGGGGAACTCCTACGAGCAGTACTTC
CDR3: CASKLAGNSYEQYF

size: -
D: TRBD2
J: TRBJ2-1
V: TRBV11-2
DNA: TGTGCCAGCAGCACTAGCGTGAGCTCCTACAATGAGCAGTTCTTC
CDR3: CASSTSVSSYNEQFF

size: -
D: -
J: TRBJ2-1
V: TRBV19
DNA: TGTGCCAGTAGTGTCAGGGGCTATGAGCAGTTCTTC
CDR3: CASSVRGYEQFF

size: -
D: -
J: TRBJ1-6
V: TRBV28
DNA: TGTGCCAGCAGTTTATTGTGGCAGTATAATTCACCCCTCCACTTT
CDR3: CASSLLWQYNSPLHF

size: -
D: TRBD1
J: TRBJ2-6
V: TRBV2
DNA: TGTGCCAGCAGCCAGCGGGACAGGGGGATCCGGGGAGGTGGGGCCAACGTCCTGACTTTC
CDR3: CASSQRDRGIRGGGANVLTF

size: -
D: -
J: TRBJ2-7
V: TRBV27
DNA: TGTGCCAGCAGTCCGCCTTGGGGGTACGAGCAGTACTTC
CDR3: CASSPPWGYEQYF

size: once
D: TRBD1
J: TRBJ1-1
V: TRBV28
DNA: TGTGCCAGCCCCGGGACAGGGAACACTGAAGCTTTCTTT
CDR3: CASPGTGNTEAFF

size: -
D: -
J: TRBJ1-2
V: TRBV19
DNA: TGTGCCAGTACGACGCCCGGCAGCTCCGCCTATGGCTACACCTTC
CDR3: CASTTPGSSAYGYTF

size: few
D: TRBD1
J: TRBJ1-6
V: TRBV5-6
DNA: TGTGCCAGCAGCTTGGGGGACAGGAATTCACCCCTCCACTTT
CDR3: CASSLGDRNSPLHF

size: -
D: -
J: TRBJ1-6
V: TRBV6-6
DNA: TGTGCCAGCAGTTCAGGTAGAGAAAATTCACCCCTCCACTTT
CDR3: CASSSGRENSPLHF

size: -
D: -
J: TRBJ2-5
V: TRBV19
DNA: TGTGCCAGTAGTATACGAGAGACCCAGTACTTC
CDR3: CASSIRETQYF

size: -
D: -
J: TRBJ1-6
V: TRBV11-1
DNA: TGTGCCAGCAGCACTCGCTTGACAGGAAATAATTCACCCCTCCACTTT
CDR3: CASSTRLTGNNSPLHF

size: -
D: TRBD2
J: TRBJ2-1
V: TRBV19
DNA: TGTGCCAGTAGTATAGGTCTAGCGGGGGGTAGCTCCTACAATGAGCAGTTCTTC
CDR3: CASSIGLAGGSSYNEQFF

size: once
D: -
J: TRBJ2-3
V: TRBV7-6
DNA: TGTGCCAGCAGCCCGCTCGGGGTTAGCACAGATACGCAGTATTTT
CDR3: CASSPLGVSTDTQYF

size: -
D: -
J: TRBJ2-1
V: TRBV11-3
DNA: TGTGCCAGCAGCTTAGTGGAGGGCAATGAGCAGTTCTTC
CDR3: CASSLVEGNEQFF

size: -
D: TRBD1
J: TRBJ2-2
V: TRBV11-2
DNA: TGTGCCAGCAGCCAAGACAGGGAACAGCTTTACACCGGGGAGCTGTTTTTT
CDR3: CASSQDREQLYTGELFF

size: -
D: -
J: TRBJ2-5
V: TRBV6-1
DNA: TGTGCCAGCAGTCAAATAGAGACCCAGTACTTC
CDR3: CASSQIETQYF

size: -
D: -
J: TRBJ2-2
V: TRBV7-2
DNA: TGTGCCAGCAGCCAGAGCGGAGGGGGCTGGACCGGGGAGCTGTTTTTT
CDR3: CASSQSGGGWTGELFF

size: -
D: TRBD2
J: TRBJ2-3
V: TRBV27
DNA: TGTGCCAGCAGTTTCGCGGGGGGCACAGATACGCAGTATTTT
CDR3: CASSFAGGTDTQYF

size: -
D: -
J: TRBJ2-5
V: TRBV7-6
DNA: TGTGCCAGCAGCGCCCCTCCCGCGGGGCGGTGGGAGACCCAGTACTTC
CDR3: CASSAPPAGRWETQYF

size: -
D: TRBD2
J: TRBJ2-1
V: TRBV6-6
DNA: TGTACCAGCGGGGGGGCCTCCTCCTACAATGAGCAGTTCTTC
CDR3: CTSGGASSYNEQFF

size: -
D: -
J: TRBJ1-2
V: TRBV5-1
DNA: TGCGCCAGCAGCTTGGCCCCGGGGTATGGCTACACCTTC
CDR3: CASSLAPGYGYTF

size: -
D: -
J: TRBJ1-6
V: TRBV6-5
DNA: TGTGCCAGCAGTTACGCGGGGATCCGGGGCACCCTCCACTTT
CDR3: CASSYAGIRGTLHF

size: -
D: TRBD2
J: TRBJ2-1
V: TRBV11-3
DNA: TGTGCCAGCAGCTTAGACTCAGGACCGACTAGCGGGGGGTTGGGCAATGAGCAGTTCTTC
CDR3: CASSLDSGPTSGGLGNEQFF

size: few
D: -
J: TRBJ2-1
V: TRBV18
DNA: TGTGCCAGCTCACCAACCATGGATGAGCAGTTCTTC
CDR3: CASSPTMDEQFF

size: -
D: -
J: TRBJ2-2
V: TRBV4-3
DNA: TGCGCCAGCAGCCAAGATCTAGGGGGGGGGCCGGGCACCGGGGAGCTGTTTTTT
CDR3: CASSQDLGGGPGTGELFF

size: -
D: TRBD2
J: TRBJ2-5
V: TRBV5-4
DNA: TGTGCCAGCAGCGAAAGACTAGCGGGGGGGCAAGAGACCCAGTACTTC
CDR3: CASSERLAGGQETQYF

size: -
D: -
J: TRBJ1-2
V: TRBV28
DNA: TGTGCCAGCAGTTTACCCAACCTGGACTATGGCTACACCTTC
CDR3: CASSLPNLDYGYTF

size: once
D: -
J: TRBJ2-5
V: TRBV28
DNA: TGTGCCAGCAGTTTAGTGCCCTCCGGGAGCGGAGGAGAGACCCAGTACTTC
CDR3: CASSLVPSGSGGETQYF

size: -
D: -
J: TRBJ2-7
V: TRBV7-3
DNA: TGTGCCAGCAGCCCACAGGACATCTACGAGCAGTACTTC
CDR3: CASSPQDIYEQYF

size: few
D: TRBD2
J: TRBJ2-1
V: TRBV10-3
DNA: TGTGCCATCAGTGAGCTAGCGGGGGTGTACAATGAGCAGTTCTTC
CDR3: CAISELAGVYNEQFF

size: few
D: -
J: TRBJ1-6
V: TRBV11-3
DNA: TGTGCCAGCAGCCCTCACCTGGATTATAATTCACCCCTCCACTTT
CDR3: CASSPHLDYNSPLHF

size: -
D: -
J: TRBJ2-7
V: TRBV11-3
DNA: TGTGCCAGCAGCTTGGGGATGTCTCAGTACGAGCAGTACTTC
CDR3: CASSLGMSQYEQYF

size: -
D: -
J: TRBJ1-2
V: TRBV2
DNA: TGTGCCAGCAGTGAAGGGCGTAGGGCAACTCTATATGGCTACACCTTC
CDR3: CASSEGRRATLYGYTF

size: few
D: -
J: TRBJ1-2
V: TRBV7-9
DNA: TGTGCCAGCAGCTTAGGGGTCGGCAGGGACTATGGCTACACCTTC
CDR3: CASSLGVGRDYGYTF

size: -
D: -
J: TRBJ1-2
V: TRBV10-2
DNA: TGCGCCAGCAGCGCGGACAGTGTTTATGGCTACACCTTC
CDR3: CASSADSVYGYTF

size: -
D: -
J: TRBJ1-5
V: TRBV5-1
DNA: TGCGCCAGCAGCCCGACAGGAAATAGCAATCAGCCCCAGCATTTT
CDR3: CASSPTGNSNQPQHF

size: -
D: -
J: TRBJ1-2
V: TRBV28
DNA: TGTGCCAGCAGTTTTTCGGATTTTAACTATGGCTACACCTTC
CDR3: CASSFSDFNYGYTF

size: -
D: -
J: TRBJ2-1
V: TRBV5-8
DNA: TGTGCCAGCAGCTTAGAGTCCAGTTTCGGTGAGCAGTTCTTC
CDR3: CASSLESSFGEQFF

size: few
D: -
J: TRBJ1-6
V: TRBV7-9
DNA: TGTGCCAGCAGCTTAGACAGGGCTAATTCACCCCTCCACTTT
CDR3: CASSLDRANSPLHF

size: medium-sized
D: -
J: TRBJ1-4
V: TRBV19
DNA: TGTGCCAGTAGTATCGCAGCAACTAATGAAAAACTGTTTTTT
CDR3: CASSIAATNEKLFF

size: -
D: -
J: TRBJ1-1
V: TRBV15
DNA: TGTGCCACCAGCACAGCTGGGTTTGGTGAAGCTTTCTTT
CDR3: CATSTAGFGEAFF

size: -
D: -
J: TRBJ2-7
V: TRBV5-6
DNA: TGTGCCAGCAGCTCGATAAGCGGGGACAACTACGAGCAGTACTTC
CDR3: CASSSISGDNYEQYF

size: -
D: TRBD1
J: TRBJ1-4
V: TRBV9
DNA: TGTGCCAGCAGCCCGGAGACAGGGTATAGAAAACTGTTTTTT
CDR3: CASSPETGYRKLFF

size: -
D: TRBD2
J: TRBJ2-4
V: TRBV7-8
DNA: TGTGCCAGCAGCCCTTATCGTATCCTAGCGGGGGGGTTAAGGTCAGCCAAAAACATTCAGTACTTC
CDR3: CASSPYRILAGGLRSAKNIQYF

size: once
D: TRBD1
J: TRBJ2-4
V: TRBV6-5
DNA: TGTGCCAGCAGTTACGGTGAGGGGGCAGGCATTCAGTACTTC
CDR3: CASSYGEGAGIQYF

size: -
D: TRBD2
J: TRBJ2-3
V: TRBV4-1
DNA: TGCGCCCGCAGCCGGGGGCGGACTAGCGGGGGGGCAGATACGCAGTATTTT
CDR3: CARSRGRTSGGADTQYF

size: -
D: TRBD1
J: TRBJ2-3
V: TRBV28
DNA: TGTGCCAGCAGTGGGCCGGGACAGGGAGCAGATACGCAGTATTTT
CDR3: CASSGPGQGADTQYF

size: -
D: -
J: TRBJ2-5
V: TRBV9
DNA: TGTGCCAGCAGCGCGGGGACCCAAGGAGAGACCCAGTACTTC
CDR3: CASSAGTQGETQYF

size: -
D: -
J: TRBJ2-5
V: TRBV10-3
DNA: TGTGCCATCAGTGGAACAGGCTATCAAGAGACCCAGTACTTC
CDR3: CAISGTGYQETQYF

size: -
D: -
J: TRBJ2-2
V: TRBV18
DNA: TGTGCCAGCTCACCAGGGAACACCGGGGAGCTGTTTTTT
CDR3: CASSPGNTGELFF

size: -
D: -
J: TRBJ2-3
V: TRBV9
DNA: TGTGCCAGCAGCTTGGGACCTACCCGGGATACGCAGTATTTT
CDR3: CASSLGPTRDTQYF

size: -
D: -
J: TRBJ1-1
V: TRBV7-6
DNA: TGTGCCAGCAGCAAAATGGAGAGGGGGACAGAAGCTTTCTTT
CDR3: CASSKMERGTEAFF

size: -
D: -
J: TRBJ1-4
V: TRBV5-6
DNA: TGTGCCAGCAGCTTGGTATCGGCAGGAGGGGAAAAACTGTTTTTT
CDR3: CASSLVSAGGEKLFF